This TCR beta chain was captured by sequencing in a study of identical twins. TCRdb used MiXCR to reprocess the 5' RACE reads, holding one entry per CDR3 protein. Found here are about 920,000 distinct CDR3 sequences, 12% of them singletons; the top ten hold roughly 1.6%. In its sample, this clonotype was seen a few times. The antigen is not known. Findings of the study overall: Memory repertoires lacked the insertion deficit that abundant cord blood beta clonotypes showed. Cross-sectional statistics, not tracking of the same donors, supported the conclusions.

This sample was shared with a second study, whose subject was yellow fever vaccine responses in identical twins.

Sequenced: PBMCs. This sequence originates from a woman aged 18-29 years in good health.

Here the CDR3 DNA reads TGTGCCACCGCAGAAGCGGGAAGCTCCTACAATGAGCAGTTCTTC. Translating it yields CATAEAGSSYNEQFF. The chain uses TRBV15 and TRBJ2-1; 7 nucleotides align to TRBD2. V was pared by 8 bases and J by 0 bases, with 7 bases of the junction left unmatched. CDR3 length: 15 residues. The germline V gene has CDR1 LNHNV and CDR2 YYDKDF (reference sequence).